Described below is a single TCR beta chain sequence and its context. The data originate from a study of OX40 agonist ivuxolimab in advanced cancers. The CDR3 sequence is 15 residues long. The V end lost 7 bases, the J end lost 6 bases, and 21 bases lay between the germline ends. Germline CDR1 and CDR2: SNHLY and FYNNEI. Produced via immunoSEQ multiplex PCR; TCRdb's table is partial and in-frame only. The profile shows approximately 86,000 clones, roughly 90% of them singletons. The receptor was isolated from an adult with an advanced solid tumor such as melanoma, head and neck, liver or kidney cancer. Specimen: CD4+ or CD8+ T cells sorted from blood, collected in a trial of the OX40 agonist ivuxolimab. V usage is TRBV2 and J usage is TRBJ1-1; possibly TRBD1 for D (6 bases). The CDR3 nucleotides read TGTGCCAGCACCCCGAGGTGGGGTAGGGGGTCTGAAGCTTTCTTT. Translating it yields CASTPRWGRGSEAFF. Drawing the rest from reference TRBV2 and TRBJ1-1, the complete variable domain is EPEVTQTPSHQVTQMGQEVILRCVPISNHLYFYWYRQILGQKVEFLVSFYNNEISEKSEIFDDQFSVERPDGSNFTLKIRSTKLEDSAMYFCASTPRWGRGSEAFFGQGTRLTVV.